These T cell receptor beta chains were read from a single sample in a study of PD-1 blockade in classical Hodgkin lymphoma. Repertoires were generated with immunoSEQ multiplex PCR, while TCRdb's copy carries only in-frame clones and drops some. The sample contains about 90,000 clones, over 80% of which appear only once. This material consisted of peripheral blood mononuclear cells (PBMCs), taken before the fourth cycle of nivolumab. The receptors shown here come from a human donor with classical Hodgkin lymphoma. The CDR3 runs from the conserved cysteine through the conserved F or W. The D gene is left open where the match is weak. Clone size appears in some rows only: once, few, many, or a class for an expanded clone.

cdr3_nt: TGCGCCAGCGACCTAGGGCAGGGGGCCGTATACAATGAGCAGTTCTTC
cdr3_aa: CASDLGQGAVYNEQFF
cdr3_length: 16
clone_size: .
v_call: TRBV5-1
d_call: TRBD1
j_call: TRBJ2-1

cdr3_nt: TGCGCCAGCAGGGCAGAACAAGAGACCCAGTACTTC
cdr3_aa: CASRAEQETQYF
cdr3_length: 12
clone_size: .
v_call: TRBV5-1
d_call: .
j_call: TRBJ2-5

cdr3_nt: TGTGCCAGCAGTAGGGGACAGGCCTACGAGCAGTACTTC
cdr3_aa: CASSRGQAYEQYF
cdr3_length: 13
clone_size: .
v_call: TRBV6-5
d_call: TRBD1
j_call: TRBJ2-7

cdr3_nt: TGTGCCAGCAGTTTATCGGGCGTCAATCAGCCCCAGCATTTT
cdr3_aa: CASSLSGVNQPQHF
cdr3_length: 14
clone_size: few
v_call: TRBV27
d_call: .
j_call: TRBJ1-5

cdr3_nt: TGTGCCAGCAGACTAGCGGAACCGTACGAGCAGTACTTC
cdr3_aa: CASRLAEPYEQYF
cdr3_length: 13
clone_size: .
v_call: TRBV6-1
d_call: TRBD2
j_call: TRBJ2-7

cdr3_nt: TGTGCCAGCAGTGAAAAGCGAGGGGCCGGGGAGCTGTTTTTT
cdr3_aa: CASSEKRGAGELFF
cdr3_length: 14
clone_size: .
v_call: TRBV25-1
d_call: .
j_call: TRBJ2-2

cdr3_nt: TGTGCCAGCAGTCCCCTTCGGACTAGCGGGAAGAATGAGCAGTTCTTC
cdr3_aa: CASSPLRTSGKNEQFF
cdr3_length: 16
clone_size: .
v_call: TRBV27
d_call: TRBD2
j_call: TRBJ2-1

cdr3_nt: TGTGCCAGCAGCTTAGGGCGGACAGGGGGCGGCGAGCAGTACTTC
cdr3_aa: CASSLGRTGGGEQYF
cdr3_length: 15
clone_size: few
v_call: TRBV7-2
d_call: TRBD1
j_call: TRBJ2-7

cdr3_nt: TGTGCCACCGCCCTAGCGGCCCAAGAGACCCAGTACTTC
cdr3_aa: CATALAAQETQYF
cdr3_length: 13
clone_size: .
v_call: TRBV19
d_call: TRBD2
j_call: TRBJ2-5

cdr3_nt: TGCGCCAGCAGCCAAGAACCCGCAATCTGGGGGGAGCTGTTTTTT
cdr3_aa: CASSQEPAIWGELFF
cdr3_length: 15
clone_size: .
v_call: TRBV4-1
d_call: .
j_call: TRBJ2-2

cdr3_nt: TGTGCCAGCAGTTCCGCGGTTGAAGCTTTCTTT
cdr3_aa: CASSSAVEAFF
cdr3_length: 11
clone_size: .
v_call: TRBV6-5
d_call: .
j_call: TRBJ1-1

cdr3_nt: TGTGCCATCAGTGCGGGACAGGCGAACACCGGGGAGCTGTTTTTT
cdr3_aa: CAISAGQANTGELFF
cdr3_length: 15
clone_size: .
v_call: TRBV10-3
d_call: TRBD1
j_call: TRBJ2-2

cdr3_nt: TGTGCCACCAGCGGAGGACGAGGACAGCCCCAGCATTTT
cdr3_aa: CATSGGRGQPQHF
cdr3_length: 13
clone_size: .
v_call: TRBV15
d_call: .
j_call: TRBJ1-5

cdr3_nt: TGTGCCATCAGTGAGGTGGCAGGGCTATCCTACGAGCAGTACTTC
cdr3_aa: CAISEVAGLSYEQYF
cdr3_length: 15
clone_size: .
v_call: TRBV10-3
d_call: .
j_call: TRBJ2-7

cdr3_nt: TGTGCCAGCAGGCCCGGGGGGCACACTGAAGCTTTCTTT
cdr3_aa: CASRPGGHTEAFF
cdr3_length: 13
clone_size: .
v_call: TRBV6-5
d_call: .
j_call: TRBJ1-1

cdr3_nt: TGTGCCAGCAGATTATTAGCCAAAAACATTCAGTACTTC
cdr3_aa: CASRLLAKNIQYF
cdr3_length: 13
clone_size: .
v_call: TRBV6-1
d_call: .
j_call: TRBJ2-4

cdr3_nt: TGCGCCAGCATGAAGAATGAGCAGTTCTTC
cdr3_aa: CASMKNEQFF
cdr3_length: 10
clone_size: medium-sized
v_call: TRBV23-1
d_call: .
j_call: TRBJ2-1

cdr3_nt: TGTGCCAGCAGCCCTCACGGGGCCGAATACTCTGGGGCCAACGTCCTGACTTTC
cdr3_aa: CASSPHGAEYSGANVLTF
cdr3_length: 18
clone_size: .
v_call: TRBV7-9
d_call: .
j_call: TRBJ2-6

cdr3_nt: TGTGCCAGCAGCCTTAACAGTGAGCAGTTCTTC
cdr3_aa: CASSLNSEQFF
cdr3_length: 11
clone_size: .
v_call: TRBV5-5
d_call: .
j_call: TRBJ2-1

cdr3_nt: TGTGCCAGCAGCGACACAGGTGAAAAACTGTTTTTT
cdr3_aa: CASSDTGEKLFF
cdr3_length: 12
clone_size: .
v_call: TRBV13
d_call: .
j_call: TRBJ1-4

cdr3_nt: TGTGCCAGCAGTTACGGAGACTCTGGGGCCAACGTCCTGACTTTC
cdr3_aa: CASSYGDSGANVLTF
cdr3_length: 15
clone_size: .
v_call: TRBV6-5
d_call: .
j_call: TRBJ2-6

cdr3_nt: TGTGCCAGTAGTAGAACAGGGGCAATCCGCAATCAGCCCCAGCATTTT
cdr3_aa: CASSRTGAIRNQPQHF
cdr3_length: 16
clone_size: many
v_call: TRBV19
d_call: TRBD1
j_call: TRBJ1-5

cdr3_nt: TGTGCCAGCAGTTTAAAGATGAACACTGAAGCTTTCTTT
cdr3_aa: CASSLKMNTEAFF
cdr3_length: 13
clone_size: once
v_call: TRBV28
d_call: .
j_call: TRBJ1-1

cdr3_nt: TGTGCCATCAGTGAGTCGGGCTACGGGAGTGGGTCCTACGAGCAGTACTTC
cdr3_aa: CAISESGYGSGSYEQYF
cdr3_length: 17
clone_size: .
v_call: TRBV10-3
d_call: .
j_call: TRBJ2-7

cdr3_nt: TGTGCCAGCAGCGTAGGGTCTAGCGGGGGAGATACGCAGTATTTT
cdr3_aa: CASSVGSSGGDTQYF
cdr3_length: 15
clone_size: few
v_call: TRBV9
d_call: TRBD2
j_call: TRBJ2-3

cdr3_nt: TGTGCCAGCAGTTTGCTAGCGGGAGAAAATGAGCAGTTCTTC
cdr3_aa: CASSLLAGENEQFF
cdr3_length: 14
clone_size: few
v_call: TRBV27
d_call: TRBD2
j_call: TRBJ2-1

cdr3_nt: TGTGCCAGCAGTCTAAAGGGCCGGGACTACGAGCAGTACTTC
cdr3_aa: CASSLKGRDYEQYF
cdr3_length: 14
clone_size: once
v_call: TRBV27
d_call: .
j_call: TRBJ2-7

cdr3_nt: TGTGCCATCAGTGACCCCAGACTCACCGGGGAGCTGTTTTTT
cdr3_aa: CAISDPRLTGELFF
cdr3_length: 14
clone_size: .
v_call: TRBV10-3
d_call: .
j_call: TRBJ2-2

cdr3_nt: TGTGCCAGCAGCACAGGGGCCAACACCGGGGAGCTGTTTTTT
cdr3_aa: CASSTGANTGELFF
cdr3_length: 14
clone_size: .
v_call: TRBV7-2
d_call: TRBD1
j_call: TRBJ2-2

cdr3_nt: TGTGCCAGCAGTCCGTCGGGCCAATGGGAGCAGTACTTC
cdr3_aa: CASSPSGQWEQYF
cdr3_length: 13
clone_size: .
v_call: TRBV6-5
d_call: .
j_call: TRBJ2-7

cdr3_nt: TGCGCCAGTCGGAGCCCGGGGGCCTCCTACGAGCAGTACTTC
cdr3_aa: CASRSPGASYEQYF
cdr3_length: 14
clone_size: .
v_call: TRBV5-1
d_call: .
j_call: TRBJ2-7

cdr3_nt: TGTGCCATCAGGGCCGGGACTAGCGACGCCGGGGAGCTGTTTTTT
cdr3_aa: CAIRAGTSDAGELFF
cdr3_length: 15
clone_size: .
v_call: TRBV10-3
d_call: TRBD2
j_call: TRBJ2-2

cdr3_nt: TGTGCCAGCAGCTTGGTAAGCAGGCATGAGCAGTTCTTC
cdr3_aa: CASSLVSRHEQFF
cdr3_length: 13
clone_size: .
v_call: TRBV5-6
d_call: .
j_call: TRBJ2-1

cdr3_nt: TGTGCCAGTACCCACGGGTCCAACACTGAAGCTTTCTTT
cdr3_aa: CASTHGSNTEAFF
cdr3_length: 13
clone_size: once
v_call: TRBV19
d_call: .
j_call: TRBJ1-1

cdr3_nt: TGTGCCAGCTCACCCCCGAGCGGGGACAGATCGAACACTGAAGCTTTCTTT
cdr3_aa: CASSPPSGDRSNTEAFF
cdr3_length: 17
clone_size: once
v_call: TRBV18
d_call: TRBD1
j_call: TRBJ1-1

cdr3_nt: TGTGCCCATAGCGGGGGGAACACCGGGGAGCTGTTTTTT
cdr3_aa: CAHSGGNTGELFF
cdr3_length: 13
clone_size: .
v_call: TRBV10-3
d_call: TRBD2
j_call: TRBJ2-2

cdr3_nt: TGTGCCAGCAGCTTAGCGGTTGGGAGGGAGCAGTACTTC
cdr3_aa: CASSLAVGREQYF
cdr3_length: 13
clone_size: .
v_call: TRBV7-6
d_call: .
j_call: TRBJ2-7

cdr3_nt: TGTGCCAGCAGTGAAAGGGAGACCCAGTACTTC
cdr3_aa: CASSERETQYF
cdr3_length: 11
clone_size: .
v_call: TRBV2
d_call: .
j_call: TRBJ2-5

cdr3_nt: TGTGCCAGCAGTTTGGGGGTTCAAACAGGAGGGCCCTACAATGAGCAGTTCTTC
cdr3_aa: CASSLGVQTGGPYNEQFF
cdr3_length: 18
clone_size: .
v_call: TRBV28
d_call: .
j_call: TRBJ2-1

cdr3_nt: TGCGCCAGCAGTGAGAATGCAGGAAACCTCTATGGCTACACCTTC
cdr3_aa: CASSENAGNLYGYTF
cdr3_length: 15
clone_size: .
v_call: TRBV10-1
d_call: .
j_call: TRBJ1-2

cdr3_nt: TGTGCCATCAGTGACCGAATGAACACTGAAGCTTTCTTT
cdr3_aa: CAISDRMNTEAFF
cdr3_length: 13
clone_size: .
v_call: TRBV10-3
d_call: .
j_call: TRBJ1-1

cdr3_nt: TGTGCCACCAGCAGAGACTTAATTGACAGGGGGCGGTGGGACGAGCAGTACTTC
cdr3_aa: CATSRDLIDRGRWDEQYF
cdr3_length: 18
clone_size: few
v_call: TRBV15
d_call: TRBD1
j_call: TRBJ2-7